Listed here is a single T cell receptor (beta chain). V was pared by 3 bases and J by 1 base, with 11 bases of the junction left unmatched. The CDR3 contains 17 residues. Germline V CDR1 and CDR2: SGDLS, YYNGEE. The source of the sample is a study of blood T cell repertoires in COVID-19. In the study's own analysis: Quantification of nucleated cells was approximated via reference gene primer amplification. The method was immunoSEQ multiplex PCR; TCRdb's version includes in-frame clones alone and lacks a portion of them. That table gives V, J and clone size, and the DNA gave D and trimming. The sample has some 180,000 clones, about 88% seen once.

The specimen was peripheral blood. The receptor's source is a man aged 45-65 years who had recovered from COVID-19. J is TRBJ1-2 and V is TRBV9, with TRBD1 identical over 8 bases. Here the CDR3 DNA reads TGTGCCAGCAGCGCGATCCTGGGACAGGACCGTAACTATGGCTACACCTTC. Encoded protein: CASSAILGQDRNYGYTF.